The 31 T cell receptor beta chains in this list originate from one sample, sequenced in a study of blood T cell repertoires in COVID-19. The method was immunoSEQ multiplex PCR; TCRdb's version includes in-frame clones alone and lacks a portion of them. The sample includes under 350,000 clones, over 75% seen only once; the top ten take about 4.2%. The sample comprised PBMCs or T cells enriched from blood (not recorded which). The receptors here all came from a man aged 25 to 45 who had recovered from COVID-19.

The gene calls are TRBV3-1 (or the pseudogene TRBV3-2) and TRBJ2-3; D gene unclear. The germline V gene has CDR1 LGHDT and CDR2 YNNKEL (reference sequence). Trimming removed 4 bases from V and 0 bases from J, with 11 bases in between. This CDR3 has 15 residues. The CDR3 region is CASSPRAPSTDTQYF. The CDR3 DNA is TGTGCCAGCAGCCCTAGAGCTCCCAGCACAGATACGCAGTATTTT.

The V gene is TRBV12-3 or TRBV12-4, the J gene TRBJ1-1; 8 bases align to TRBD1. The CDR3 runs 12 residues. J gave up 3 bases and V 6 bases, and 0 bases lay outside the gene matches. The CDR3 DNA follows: TGTGCCAGCAGGGACAGGGACACTGAAGCTTTCTTT. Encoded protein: CASRDRDTEAFF.

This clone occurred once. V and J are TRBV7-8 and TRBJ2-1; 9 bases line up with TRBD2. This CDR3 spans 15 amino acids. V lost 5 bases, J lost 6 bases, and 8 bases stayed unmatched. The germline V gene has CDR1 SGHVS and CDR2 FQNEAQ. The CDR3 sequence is CASSRPGLAINEQFF. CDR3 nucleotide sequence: TGTGCCAGCAGCAGGCCGGGACTAGCAATCAATGAGCAGTTCTTC.

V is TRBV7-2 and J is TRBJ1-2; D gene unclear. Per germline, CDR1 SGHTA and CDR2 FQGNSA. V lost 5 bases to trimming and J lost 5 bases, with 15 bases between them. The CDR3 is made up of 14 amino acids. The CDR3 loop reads CASSLGLSSYGYTF. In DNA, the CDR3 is TGTGCCAGCAGCCTCGGACTGAGCTCTTATGGCTACACCTTC.

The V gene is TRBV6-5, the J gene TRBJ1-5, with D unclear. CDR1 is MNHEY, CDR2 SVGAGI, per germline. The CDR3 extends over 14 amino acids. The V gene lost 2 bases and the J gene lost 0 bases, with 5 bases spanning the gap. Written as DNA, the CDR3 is TGTGCCAGCAGTTACGCGTATAGCAATCAGCCCCAGCATTTT. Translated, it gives CASSYAYSNQPQHF.

This CDR3 reads CASSQQGSGNTIYF. As DNA, the CDR3 is TGTGCCAGCAGTCAGCAGGGCTCTGGAAACACCATATATTTT. The chain has TRBV28 and TRBJ1-3; maybe TRBD1 (5 bases). The germline V and J ends were trimmed by 5 bases and 0 bases, with 8 bases remaining between them. The CDR3 loop spans 14 amino acids. Germline V gives CDR1 MDHEN, CDR2 SYDVKM.

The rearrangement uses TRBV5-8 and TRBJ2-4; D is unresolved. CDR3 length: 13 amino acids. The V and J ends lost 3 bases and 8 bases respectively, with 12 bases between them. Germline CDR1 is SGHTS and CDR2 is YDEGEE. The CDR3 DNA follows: TGTGCCAGCAGCTCTGGAGTTAAGGACATTCAGTACTTC. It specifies CASSSGVKDIQYF.

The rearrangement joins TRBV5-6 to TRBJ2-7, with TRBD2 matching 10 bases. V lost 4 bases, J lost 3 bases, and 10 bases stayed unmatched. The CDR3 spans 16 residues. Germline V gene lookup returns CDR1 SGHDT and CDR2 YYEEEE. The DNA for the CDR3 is TGTGCCAGCAGCCCGGGGGGACTAGCGAGTAGCTACGAGCAGTACTTC. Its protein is CASSPGGLASSYEQYF.

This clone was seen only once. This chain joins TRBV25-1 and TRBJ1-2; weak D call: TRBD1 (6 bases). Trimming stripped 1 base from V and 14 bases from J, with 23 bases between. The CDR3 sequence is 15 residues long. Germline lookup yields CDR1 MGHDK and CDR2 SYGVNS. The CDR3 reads CASSEWGGAPEGRTF. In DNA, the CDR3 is TGTGCCAGCAGTGAATGGGGGGGCGCCCCAGAAGGGCGTACCTTC.

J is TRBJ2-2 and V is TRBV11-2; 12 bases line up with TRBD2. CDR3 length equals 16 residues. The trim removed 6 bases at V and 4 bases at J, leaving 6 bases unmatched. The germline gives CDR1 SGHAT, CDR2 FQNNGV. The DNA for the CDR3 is TGTGCCAGCAGGGCACTAGCGGGAGGAGCCACCGGGGAGCTGTTTTTT. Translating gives CASRALAGGATGELFF.

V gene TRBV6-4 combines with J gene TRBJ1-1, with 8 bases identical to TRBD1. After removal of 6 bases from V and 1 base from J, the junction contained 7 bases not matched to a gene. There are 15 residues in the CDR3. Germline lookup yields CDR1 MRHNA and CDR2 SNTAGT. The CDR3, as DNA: TGTGCCAGCAGCCAGTATGACAGGGGGAACACTGAAGCTTTCTTT. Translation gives CASSQYDRGNTEAFF.

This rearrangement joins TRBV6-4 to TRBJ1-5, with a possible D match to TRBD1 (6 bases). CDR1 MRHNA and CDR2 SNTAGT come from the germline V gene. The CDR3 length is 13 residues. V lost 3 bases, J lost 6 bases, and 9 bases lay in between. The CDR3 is CASSEGAGQPQHF. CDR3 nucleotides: TGTGCCAGCAGTGAGGGGGCAGGTCAGCCCCAGCATTTT.

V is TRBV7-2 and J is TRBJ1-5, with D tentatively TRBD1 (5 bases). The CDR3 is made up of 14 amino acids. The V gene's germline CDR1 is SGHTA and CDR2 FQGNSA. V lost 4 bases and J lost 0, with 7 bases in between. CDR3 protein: CASSSGVSNQPQHF. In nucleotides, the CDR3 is TGTGCCAGCAGCTCGGGGGTTAGCAATCAGCCCCAGCATTTT.

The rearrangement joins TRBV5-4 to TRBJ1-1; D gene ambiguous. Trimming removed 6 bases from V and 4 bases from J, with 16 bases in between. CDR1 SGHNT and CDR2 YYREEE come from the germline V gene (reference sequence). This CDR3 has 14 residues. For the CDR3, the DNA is TGTGCCAGCACCCCGGGAGGGCGGCGCACTGAAGCTTTCTTT. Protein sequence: CASTPGGRRTEAFF.

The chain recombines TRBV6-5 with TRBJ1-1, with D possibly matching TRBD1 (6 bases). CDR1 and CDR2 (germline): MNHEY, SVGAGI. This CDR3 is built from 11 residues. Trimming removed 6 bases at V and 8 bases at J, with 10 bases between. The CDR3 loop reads CASRQGPEAFF. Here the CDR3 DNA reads TGTGCCAGCAGACAGGGCCCAGAAGCTTTCTTT.

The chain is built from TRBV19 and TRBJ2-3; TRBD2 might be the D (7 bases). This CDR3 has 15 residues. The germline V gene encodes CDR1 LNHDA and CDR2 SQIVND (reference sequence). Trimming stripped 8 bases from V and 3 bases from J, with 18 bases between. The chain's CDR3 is CASRPGRGSTDTQYF. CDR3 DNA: TGTGCCAGTCGTCCGGGGAGGGGGTCAACAGATACGCAGTATTTT.

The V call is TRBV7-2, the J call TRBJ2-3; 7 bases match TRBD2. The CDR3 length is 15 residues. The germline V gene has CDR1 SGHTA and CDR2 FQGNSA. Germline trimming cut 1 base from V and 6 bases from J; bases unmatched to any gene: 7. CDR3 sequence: CASSLVRESWDTQYF. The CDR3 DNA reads TGTGCCAGCAGCTTAGTGCGGGAGTCCTGGGATACGCAGTATTTT.

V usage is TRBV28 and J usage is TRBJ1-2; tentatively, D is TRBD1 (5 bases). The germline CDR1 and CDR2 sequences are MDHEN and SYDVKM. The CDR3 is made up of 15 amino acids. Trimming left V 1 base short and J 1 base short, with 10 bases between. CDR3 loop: CASSLLQANNYGYTF. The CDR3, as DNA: TGTGCCAGCAGTTTATTACAGGCAAATAACTATGGCTACACCTTC.

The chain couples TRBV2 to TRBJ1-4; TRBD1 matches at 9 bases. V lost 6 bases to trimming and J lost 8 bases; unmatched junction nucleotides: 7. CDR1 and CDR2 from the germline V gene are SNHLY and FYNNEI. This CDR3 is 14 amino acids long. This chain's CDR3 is CASRAGTGNEKLFF. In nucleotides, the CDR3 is TGTGCCAGCAGGGCCGGGACAGGGAACGAAAAACTGTTTTTT.

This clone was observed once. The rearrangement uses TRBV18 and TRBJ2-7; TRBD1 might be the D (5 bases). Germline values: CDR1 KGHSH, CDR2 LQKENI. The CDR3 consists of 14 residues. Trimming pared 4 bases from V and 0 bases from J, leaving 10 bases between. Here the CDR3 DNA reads TGTGCCAGCTCACAATCGACAGACTCCTACGAGCAGTACTTC. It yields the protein CASSQSTDSYEQYF.

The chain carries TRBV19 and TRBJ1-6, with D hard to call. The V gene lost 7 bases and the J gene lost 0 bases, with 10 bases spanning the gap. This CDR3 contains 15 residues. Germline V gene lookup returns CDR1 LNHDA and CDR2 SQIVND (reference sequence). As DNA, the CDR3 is TGTGCCAGTACTCCGTCGGGCTCCTATAATTCACCCCTCCACTTT. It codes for CASTPSGSYNSPLHF.

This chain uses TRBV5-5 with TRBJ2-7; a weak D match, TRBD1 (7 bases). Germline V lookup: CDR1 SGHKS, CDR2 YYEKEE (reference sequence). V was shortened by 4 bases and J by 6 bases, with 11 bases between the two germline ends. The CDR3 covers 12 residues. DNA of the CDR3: TGTGCCAGCAGCCGGCAGGGGGGCGAGCAGTACTTC. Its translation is CASSRQGGEQYF.

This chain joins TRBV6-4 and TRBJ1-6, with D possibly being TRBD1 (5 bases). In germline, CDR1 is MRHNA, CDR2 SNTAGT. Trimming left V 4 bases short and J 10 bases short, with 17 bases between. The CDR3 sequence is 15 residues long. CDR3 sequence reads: CASSVAGMGESPLHF. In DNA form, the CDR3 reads TGTGCCAGCAGTGTGGCGGGGATGGGGGAATCACCCCTCCACTTT.

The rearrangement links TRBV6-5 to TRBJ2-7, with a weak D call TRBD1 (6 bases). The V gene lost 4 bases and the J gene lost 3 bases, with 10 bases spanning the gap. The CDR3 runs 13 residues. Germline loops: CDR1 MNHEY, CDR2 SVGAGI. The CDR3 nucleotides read TGTGCCAGCAGTTTGGACAGTATCTACGAGCAGTACTTC. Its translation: CASSLDSIYEQYF.

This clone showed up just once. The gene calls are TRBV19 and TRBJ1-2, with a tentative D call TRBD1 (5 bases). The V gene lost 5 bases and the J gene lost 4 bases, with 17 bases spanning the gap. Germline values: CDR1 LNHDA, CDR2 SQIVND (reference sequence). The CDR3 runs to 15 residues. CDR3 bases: TGTGCCAGTAGTCCCCAGACCGACAGCCTCTATGGCTACACCTTC. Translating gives CASSPQTDSLYGYTF.

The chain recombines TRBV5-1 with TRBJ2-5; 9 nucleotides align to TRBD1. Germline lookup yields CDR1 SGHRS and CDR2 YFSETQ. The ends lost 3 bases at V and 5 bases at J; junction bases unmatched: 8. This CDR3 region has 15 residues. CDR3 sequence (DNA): TGCGCCAGCAGCTATAACAGGGGGCTGGGGGAGACCCAGTACTTC. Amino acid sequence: CASSYNRGLGETQYF.

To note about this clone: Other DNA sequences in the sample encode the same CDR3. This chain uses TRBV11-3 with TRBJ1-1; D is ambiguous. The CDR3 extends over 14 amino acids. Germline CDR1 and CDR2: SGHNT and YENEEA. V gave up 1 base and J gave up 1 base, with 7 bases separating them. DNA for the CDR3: TGTGCCAGCAGCTTAGCCGGCGGGAACACTGAAGCTTTCTTT. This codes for CASSLAGGNTEAFF.

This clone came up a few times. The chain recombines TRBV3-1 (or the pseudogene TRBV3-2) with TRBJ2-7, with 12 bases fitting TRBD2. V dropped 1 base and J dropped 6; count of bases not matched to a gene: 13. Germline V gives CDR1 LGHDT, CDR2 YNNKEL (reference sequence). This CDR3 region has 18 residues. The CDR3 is CASSQARLAGVPSGEQYF. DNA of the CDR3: TGTGCCAGCAGCCAAGCCCGACTAGCGGGGGTCCCAAGCGGCGAGCAGTACTTC.

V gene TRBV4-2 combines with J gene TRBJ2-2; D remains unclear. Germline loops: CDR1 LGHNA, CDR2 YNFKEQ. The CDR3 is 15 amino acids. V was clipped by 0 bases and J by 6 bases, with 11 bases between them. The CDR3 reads CASSQDEAEPGELFF. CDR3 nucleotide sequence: TGTGCCAGCAGCCAAGATGAGGCGGAACCCGGGGAGCTGTTTTTT.

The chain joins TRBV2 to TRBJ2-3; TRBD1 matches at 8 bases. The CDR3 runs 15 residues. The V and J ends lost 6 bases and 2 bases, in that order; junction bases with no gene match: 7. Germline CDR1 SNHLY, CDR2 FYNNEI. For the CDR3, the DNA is TGTGCCAGCAGAGAGACAGGGGTCCCCACAGATACGCAGTATTTT. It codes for CASRETGVPTDTQYF.

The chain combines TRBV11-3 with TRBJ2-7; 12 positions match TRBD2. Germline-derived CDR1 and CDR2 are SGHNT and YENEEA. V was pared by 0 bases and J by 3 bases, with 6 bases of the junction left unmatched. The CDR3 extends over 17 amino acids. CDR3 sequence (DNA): TGTGCCAGCAGCTTAGAGCGCGGACTAGCGGGGAACTACGAGCAGTACTTC. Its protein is CASSLERGLAGNYEQYF.